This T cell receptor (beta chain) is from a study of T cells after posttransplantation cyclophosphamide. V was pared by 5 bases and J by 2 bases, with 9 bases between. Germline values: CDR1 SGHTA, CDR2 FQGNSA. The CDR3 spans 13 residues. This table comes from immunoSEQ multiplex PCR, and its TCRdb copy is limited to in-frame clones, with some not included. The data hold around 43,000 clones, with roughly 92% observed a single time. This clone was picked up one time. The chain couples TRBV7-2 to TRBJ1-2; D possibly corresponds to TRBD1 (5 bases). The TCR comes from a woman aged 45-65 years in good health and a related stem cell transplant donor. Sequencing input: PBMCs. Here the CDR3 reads CASSRPGNYGYTF. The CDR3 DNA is TGTGCCAGCAGCAGACCAGGGAACTATGGCTACACCTTC.